This TCR beta chain was obtained from a study of shared T cell receptors in the human thymus. Method: immunoSEQ multiplex PCR; TCRdb's copy keeps in-frame clones and lacks some. The table records over 450,000 clones, 75% to 85% of them present only once. The CDR3 is made up of 10 amino acids. Germline-derived CDR1 and CDR2 are DFQATT and SNEGSKA (reference sequence). The germline V and J ends were trimmed by 5 bases and 5 bases, with 4 bases remaining between them. A further study also used this sample, focusing on human thymus T cells.

The material sequenced was thymocytes. The chain links TRBV20-1 to TRBJ2-1; no clear D gene. This clonotype was sampled from a boy younger than two with a congenital heart defect. The CDR3 sequence: CSAGHNEQFF. Here the CDR3 DNA reads TGCAGTGCTGGGCACAATGAGCAGTTCTTC.